There are a few counts of the clone carrying this T cell receptor (beta chain). No antigen is known for it. This sample is drawn from a study of beta chain features in type 1 diabetes. About the study: All samples together contributed about 100,000,000 sorted cells for examination.

CDR1 and CDR2 (germline): LGHNA, YSLEER. The CDR3 sequence is 17 residues long. The V gene lost 0 bases and the J gene lost 6 bases, with 20 bases spanning the gap. Every isolated RNA sample was fully reverse transcribed, so sequencing captured expressed TCRB transcripts. Repertoires were generated with immunoSEQ multiplex PCR, while TCRdb's copy carries only in-frame clones and drops some. The sample holds almost 350,000 clones, around 9.3% seen once. Study-level points and caveats: Researchers report that Type 1 diabetes patients had moderately but significantly shorter TCRB CDR3s across all four CD4+ subsets.

The origin of this receptor is a man younger than 45 with type 1 diabetes. Sequenced material: central memory CD4+ T cells from blood. The V and J genes are TRBV4-3 and TRBJ1-2; D might be TRBD1 (5 bases). CDR3 in DNA: TGCGCCAGCAGCCAAGATCTTTCCATGGGGCCGACCGATGGCTACACCTTC. Protein sequence: CASSQDLSMGPTDGYTF.